This TCR beta chain was found in a study of T cell repertoires in cytomegalovirus infection. This clonotype was recorded a few times. V lost 1 base to trimming and J lost 0 bases, with 10 bases between them. The CDR3 runs 17 residues. TCRdb analysed the reads with MiXCR anew, one entry per CDR3 protein. Here the sample spans fewer than 550,000 distinct CDR3 sequences, more than 20% being singletons. The receptor's source is a human donor in good health (CMV status not recorded). Some clones in this sample may be carry-over from other donors' samples. This chain joins TRBV12-3 or TRBV12-4 and TRBJ2-6, with D possibly called TRBD1 or TRBD2 (5 bases each). Sequenced material: PBMCs. The CDR3 loop is CASSLGDRSSGANVLTF. The CDR3 DNA is TGTGCCAGCAGTTTAGGGGACCGCAGCTCTGGGGCCAACGTCCTGACTTTC.